This TCR beta chain derives from a study of T cell repertoires in cytomegalovirus infection. Across the whole study: It can be stated that public TCR beta signatures indicated CMV infection as well as a matching HLA type.

TCRdb analysed the reads with MiXCR anew, one entry per CDR3 protein. The sample gives fewer than 200,000 distinct CDR3 sequences, 8% to 10% of which show up once; approximately 4.6% is in the top ten. General study results and limits: Ex vivo, HLA-C-restricted CMV-specific TCR beta clonotypes prevailed over the rest of the response.

This clonotype was recorded many times. Its antigen is not known. This TCR was sampled from a human donor in good health (CMV status not recorded). Some clones in this sample may be carry-over from other donors' samples. The sample comprised PBMCs.

CDR3 region: CASSPGHPDSGNTIYF. CDR3 DNA sequence: TGTGCCAGCAGCCCCGGACACCCAGACTCTGGAAACACCATATATTTT. The V call is TRBV7-2, the J call TRBJ1-3, with a possible D match to TRBD1 (5 bases). Germline CDR1 is SGHTA and CDR2 is FQGNSA. Trimming cost V 5 bases and J 0 bases, with 14 bases left between them. The CDR3 consists of 16 residues.